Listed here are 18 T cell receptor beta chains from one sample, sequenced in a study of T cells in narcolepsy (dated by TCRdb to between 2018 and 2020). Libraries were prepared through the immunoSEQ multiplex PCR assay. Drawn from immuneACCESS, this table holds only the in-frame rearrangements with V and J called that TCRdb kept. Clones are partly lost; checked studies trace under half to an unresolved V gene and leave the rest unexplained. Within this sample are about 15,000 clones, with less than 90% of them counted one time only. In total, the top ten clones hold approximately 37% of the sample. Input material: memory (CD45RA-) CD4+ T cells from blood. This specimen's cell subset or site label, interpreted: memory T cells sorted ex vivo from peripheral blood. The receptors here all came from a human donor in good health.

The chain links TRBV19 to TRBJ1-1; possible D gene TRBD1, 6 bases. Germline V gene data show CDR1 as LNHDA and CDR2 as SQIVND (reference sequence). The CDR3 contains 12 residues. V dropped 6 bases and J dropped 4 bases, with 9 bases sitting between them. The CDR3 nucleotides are TGTGCCAGTAGGCCGGGGGCCACTGAAGCTTTCTTT. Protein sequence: CASRPGATEAFF.

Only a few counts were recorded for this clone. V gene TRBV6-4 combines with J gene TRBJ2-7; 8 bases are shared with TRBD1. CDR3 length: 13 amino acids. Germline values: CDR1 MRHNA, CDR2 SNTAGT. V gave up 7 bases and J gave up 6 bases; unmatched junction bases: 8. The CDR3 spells CASKPGQGAEQYF. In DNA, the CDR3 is TGTGCCAGCAAACCAGGGCAGGGGGCCGAGCAGTACTTC.

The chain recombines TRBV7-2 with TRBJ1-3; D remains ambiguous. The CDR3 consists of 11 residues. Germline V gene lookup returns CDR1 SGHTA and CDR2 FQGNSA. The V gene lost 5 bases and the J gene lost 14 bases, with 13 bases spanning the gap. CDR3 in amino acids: CASSAPPSVYF. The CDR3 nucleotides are TGTGCCAGCAGCGCCCCCCCTTCCGTATATTTT.

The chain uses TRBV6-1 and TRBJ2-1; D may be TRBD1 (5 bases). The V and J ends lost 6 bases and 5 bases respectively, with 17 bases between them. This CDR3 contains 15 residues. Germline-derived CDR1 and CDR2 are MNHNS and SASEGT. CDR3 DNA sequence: TGTGCCAGCAGCCGACAGAAAACGGCAGACAATGAGCAGTTCTTC. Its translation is CASSRQKTADNEQFF.

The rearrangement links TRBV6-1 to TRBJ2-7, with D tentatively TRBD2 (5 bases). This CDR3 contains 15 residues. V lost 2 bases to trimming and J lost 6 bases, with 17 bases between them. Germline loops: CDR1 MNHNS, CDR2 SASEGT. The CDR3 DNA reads TGTGCCAGCAGTGAACACCGGGATTACATGACCGAGCAGTACTTC. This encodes CASSEHRDYMTEQYF.

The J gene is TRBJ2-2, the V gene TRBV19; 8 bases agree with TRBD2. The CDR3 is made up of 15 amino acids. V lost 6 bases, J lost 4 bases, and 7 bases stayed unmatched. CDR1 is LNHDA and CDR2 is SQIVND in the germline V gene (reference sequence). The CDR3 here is CASRILSGVTGELFF. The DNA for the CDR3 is TGTGCCAGTAGAATCCTTAGCGGGGTCACCGGGGAGCTGTTTTTT.

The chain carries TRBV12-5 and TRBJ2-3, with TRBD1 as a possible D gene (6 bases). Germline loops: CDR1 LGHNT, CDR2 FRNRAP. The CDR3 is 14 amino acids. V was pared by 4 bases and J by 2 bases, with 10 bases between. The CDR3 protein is CASGSGQHTDTQYF. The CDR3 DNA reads TGTGCTAGTGGTTCAGGACAGCACACAGATACGCAGTATTTT. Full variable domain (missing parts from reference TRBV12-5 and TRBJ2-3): DARVTQTPRHKVTEMGQEVTMRCQPILGHNTVFWYRQTMMQGLELLAYFRNRAPLDDSGMPKDRFSAEMPDATLATLKIQPSEPRDSAVYFCASGSGQHTDTQYFGPGTRLTVL.

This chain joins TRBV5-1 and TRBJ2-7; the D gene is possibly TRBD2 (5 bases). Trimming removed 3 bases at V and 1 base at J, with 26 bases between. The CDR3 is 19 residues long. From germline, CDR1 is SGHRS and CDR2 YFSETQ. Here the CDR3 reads CASSSPFPLTVGASYEQYF. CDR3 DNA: TGCGCCAGCAGCTCGCCCTTTCCTTTAACGGTGGGAGCTTCCTACGAGCAGTACTTC. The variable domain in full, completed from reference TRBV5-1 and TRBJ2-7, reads KAGVTQTPRYLIKTRGQQVTLSCSPISGHRSVSWYQQTPGQGLQFLFEYFSETQRNKGNFPGRFSGRQFSNSRSEMNVSTLELGDSALYLCASSSPFPLTVGASYEQYFGPGTRLTVT.

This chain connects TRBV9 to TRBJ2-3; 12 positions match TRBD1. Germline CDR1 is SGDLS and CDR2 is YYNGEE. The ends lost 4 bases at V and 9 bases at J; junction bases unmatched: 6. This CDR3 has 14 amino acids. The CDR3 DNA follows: TGTGCCAGCAGCCCGGGACAGGGGGCGCGGACGCAGTATTTT. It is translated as CASSPGQGARTQYF.

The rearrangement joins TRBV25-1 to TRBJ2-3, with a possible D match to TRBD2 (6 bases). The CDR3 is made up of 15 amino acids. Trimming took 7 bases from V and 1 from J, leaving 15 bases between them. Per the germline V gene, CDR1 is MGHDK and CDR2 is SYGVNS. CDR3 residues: CASMRGVVGTDTQYF. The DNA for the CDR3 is TGTGCCAGCATGCGCGGGGTGGTTGGCACAGATACGCAGTATTTT.

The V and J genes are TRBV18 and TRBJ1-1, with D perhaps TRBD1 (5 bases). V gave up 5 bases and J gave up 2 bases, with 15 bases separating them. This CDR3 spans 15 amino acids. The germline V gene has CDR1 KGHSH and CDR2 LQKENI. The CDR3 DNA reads TGTGCCAGCTCAACAGGACTCCAGGGAAACACTGAAGCTTTCTTT. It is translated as CASSTGLQGNTEAFF. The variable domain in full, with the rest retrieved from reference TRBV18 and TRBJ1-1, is NAGVMQNPRHLVRRRGQEARLRCSPMKGHSHVYWYRQLPEEGLKFMVYLQKENIIDESGMPKERFSAEFPKEGPSILRIQQVVRGDSAAYFCASSTGLQGNTEAFFGQGTRLTVV.

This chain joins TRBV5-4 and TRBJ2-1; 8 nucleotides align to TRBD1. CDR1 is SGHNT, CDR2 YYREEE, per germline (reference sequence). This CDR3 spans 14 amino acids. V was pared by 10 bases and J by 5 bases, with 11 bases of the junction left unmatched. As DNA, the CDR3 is TGTGCCTTATCCACGGGACAGGAGGACAATGAGCAGTTCTTC. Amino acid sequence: CALSTGQEDNEQFF.

The CDR3 reads CASRGTWNTEAFF. DNA of the CDR3: TGTGCCAGCAGAGGAACCTGGAACACTGAAGCTTTCTTT. The chain links TRBV28 to TRBJ1-1; D gene uncertain. Trimming stripped 6 bases from V and 1 base from J, with 9 bases between. Per the germline V gene, CDR1 is MDHEN and CDR2 is SYDVKM. The CDR3 loop spans 13 amino acids.

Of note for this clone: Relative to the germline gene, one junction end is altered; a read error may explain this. Here the CDR3 reads CACSIQASGAPNQPQHF. The CDR3 DNA reads as TGTGCCTGTAGTATTCAGGCCTCAGGGGCCCCTAATCAGCCCCAGCATTTT. The rearrangement uses TRBV19 and TRBJ1-5; D may be TRBD1 (6 bases). The CDR3 has 17 residues. The germline V gene has CDR1 LNHDA and CDR2 SQIVND (reference sequence).

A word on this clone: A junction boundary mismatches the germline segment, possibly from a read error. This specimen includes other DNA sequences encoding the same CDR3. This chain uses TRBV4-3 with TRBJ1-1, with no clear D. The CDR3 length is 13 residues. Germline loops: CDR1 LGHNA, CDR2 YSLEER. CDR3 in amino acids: CASSQEFITEAFF. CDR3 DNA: TGCGCCAGCAGCCAAGAATTTATCACTGAGGCTTTCTTT.

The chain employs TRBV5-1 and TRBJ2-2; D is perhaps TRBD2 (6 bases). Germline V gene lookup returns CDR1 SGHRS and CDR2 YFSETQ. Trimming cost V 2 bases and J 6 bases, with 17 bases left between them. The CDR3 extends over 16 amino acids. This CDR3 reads CASSFGWRGSSGELFF. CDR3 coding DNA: TGCGCCAGCAGCTTCGGCTGGAGGGGTTCGTCCGGGGAGCTGTTTTTT.

CDR3 region: CASSRTRGGYTF. For the CDR3, the DNA is TGTGCCAGCAGTCGTACCCGGGGGGGCTACACCTTC. J is TRBJ1-2 and V is TRBV6-6; possibly TRBD1 for D (5 bases). The V gene's germline CDR1 is MNHNY and CDR2 SVGAGI (reference sequence). The CDR3 is 12 amino acids. Trimming removed 5 bases from V and 8 bases from J, with 12 bases in between.

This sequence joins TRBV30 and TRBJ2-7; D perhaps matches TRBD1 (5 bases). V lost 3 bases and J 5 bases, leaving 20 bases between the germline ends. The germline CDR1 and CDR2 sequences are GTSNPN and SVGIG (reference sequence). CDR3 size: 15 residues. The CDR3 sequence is CAWSLPQGVLDEQYF. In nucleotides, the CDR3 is TGTGCCTGGAGCCTCCCGCAAGGGGTTCTCGACGAGCAGTACTTC. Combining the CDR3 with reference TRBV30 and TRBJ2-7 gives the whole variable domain SQTIHQWPATLVQPVGSPLSLECTVEGTSNPNLYWYRQAAGRGLQLLFYSVGIGQISSEVPQNLSASRPQDRQFILSSKKLLLSDSGFYLCAWSLPQGVLDEQYFGPGTRLTVT.